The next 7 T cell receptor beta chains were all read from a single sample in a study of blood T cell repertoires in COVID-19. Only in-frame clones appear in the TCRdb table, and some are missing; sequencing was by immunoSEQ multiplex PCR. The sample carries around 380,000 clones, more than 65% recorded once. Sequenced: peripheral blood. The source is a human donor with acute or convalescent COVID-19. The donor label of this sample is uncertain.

CDR3 coding DNA: TGTGCCATCAGTGAGTCCGGGACAGCAACCTACGAGCAGTACTTC. Amino acid sequence: CAISESGTATYEQYF. The chain links TRBV10-3 to TRBJ2-7, with 7 bases aligning to TRBD1. V gave up 0 bases and J gave up 2 bases; unmatched junction bases: 4. The germline gives CDR1 ENHRY, CDR2 SYGVKD. The CDR3 length is 15 residues.

CDR3 DNA: TGTGCCACCAGCGCTCGGACAGGGTACTATGGCTACACCTTC. Translated, it gives CATSARTGYYGYTF. The chain joins TRBV15 to TRBJ1-2, with 8 bases lining up with TRBD1. The CDR3 is 14 amino acids. V shed 5 bases and J 3 bases; nucleotides not matched to a gene: 5. Germline V CDR1 and CDR2: LNHNV, YYDKDF (reference sequence).

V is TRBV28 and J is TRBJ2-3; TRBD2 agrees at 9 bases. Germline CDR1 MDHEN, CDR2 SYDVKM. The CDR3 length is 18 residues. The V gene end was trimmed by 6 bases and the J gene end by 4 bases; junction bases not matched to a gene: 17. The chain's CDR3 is CASSPTRVAGAKADTQYF. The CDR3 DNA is TGTGCCAGCAGCCCCACACGGGTAGCGGGAGCTAAAGCAGATACGCAGTATTTT. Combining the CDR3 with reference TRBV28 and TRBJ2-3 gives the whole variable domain DVKVTQSSRYLVKRTGEKVFLECVQDMDHENMFWYRQDPGLGLRLIYFSYDVKMKEKGDIPEGYSVSREKKERFSLILESASTNQTSMYLCASSPTRVAGAKADTQYFGPGTRLTVL.

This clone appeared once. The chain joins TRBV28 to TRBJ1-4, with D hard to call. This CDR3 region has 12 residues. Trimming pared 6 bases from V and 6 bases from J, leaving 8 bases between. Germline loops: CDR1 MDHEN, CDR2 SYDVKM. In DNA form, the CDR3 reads TGTGCCAGCAGGGCCGTCCATGAAAAACTGTTTTTT. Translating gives CASRAVHEKLFF.

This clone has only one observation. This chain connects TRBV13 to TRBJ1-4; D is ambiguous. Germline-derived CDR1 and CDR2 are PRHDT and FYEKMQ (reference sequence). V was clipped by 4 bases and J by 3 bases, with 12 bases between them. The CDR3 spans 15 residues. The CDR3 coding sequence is TGTGCCAGCAGCTCCCTCCGGGAAGCTAATGAAAAACTGTTTTTT. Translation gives CASSSLREANEKLFF. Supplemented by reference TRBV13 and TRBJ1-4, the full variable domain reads AAGVIQSPRHLIKEKRETATLKCYPIPRHDTVYWYQQGPGQDPQFLISFYEKMQSDKGSIPDRFSAQQFSDYHSELNMSSLELGDSALYFCASSSLREANEKLFFGSGTQLSVL.

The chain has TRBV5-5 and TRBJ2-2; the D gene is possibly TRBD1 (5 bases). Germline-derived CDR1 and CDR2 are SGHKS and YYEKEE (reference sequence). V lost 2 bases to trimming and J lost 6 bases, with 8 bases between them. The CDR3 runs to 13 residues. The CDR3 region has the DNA TGTGCCAGCAGCTTCAGGGCCGCCGGGGAGCTGTTTTTT. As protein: CASSFRAAGELFF.

This chain's CDR3 is CASSAQNRIMNTEAFF. CDR3 nucleotides: TGTGCCAGCAGCGCTCAAAACAGGATTATGAACACTGAAGCTTTCTTT. The rearrangement links TRBV9 to TRBJ1-1; D possibly corresponds to TRBD1 (5 bases). V was shortened by 3 bases and J by 0 bases, with 15 bases between the two germline ends. The germline gives CDR1 SGDLS, CDR2 YYNGEE. The CDR3 covers 16 residues.